The rows below give T cell receptor beta chains drawn from one sample of a study of T cell repertoires and HLA-DP antigens. Their recognized antigens are unknown. Only in-frame clones appear in the TCRdb table, and some are missing; sequencing was by immunoSEQ multiplex PCR. This sample has approximately 86,000 clones, with approximately 86% found just once. Material for sequencing was CD4+ T cells from PBMCs. The receptors come from a man aged 50 to 59 in good health and CMV-seronegative. Both conserved end residues are part of each CDR3. A D gene is named only where the DNA matches it firmly. The listing skips clone size in some rows; elsewhere it reads once, few, many or a size class.

abundance,v_gene,j_gene,d_gene,CDR3aa,CDR3nt
few,TRBV18,TRBJ2-1,TRBD1,CASSFGQGAIYEQFF,TGTGCCAGCTCGTTCGGACAGGGGGCAATATATGAGCAGTTCTTC
once,TRBV18,TRBJ2-3,-,CASSPRLSDTQYF,TGTGCCAGCTCACCAAGGCTGTCAGATACGCAGTATTTT
once,TRBV7-9,TRBJ1-3,-,CASSLVGIPGNTIYF,TGTGCCAGCAGCTTAGTCGGGATTCCTGGAAACACCATATATTTT
-,TRBV7-8,TRBJ1-5,-,CASSINNGKSNQPQHF,TGTGCCAGCAGCATAAATAATGGGAAAAGCAATCAGCCCCAGCATTTT
once,TRBV10-3,TRBJ2-3,TRBD1,CAIRRDRQVTDTQYF,TGTGCCATCAGGAGGGACAGACAAGTCACAGATACGCAGTATTTT
-,TRBV5-8,TRBJ2-5,TRBD1,CASSLEGGASETQYF,TGTGCCAGCAGCTTGGAAGGGGGCGCATCAGAGACCCAGTACTTC
-,TRBV5-8,TRBJ1-2,TRBD1,CASRRTGAAYGYTF,TGTGCCAGCAGGCGGACAGGGGCTGCCTATGGCTACACCTTC
once,TRBV7-2,TRBJ1-4,-,CASSLPGTAESEKLFF,TGTGCCAGCAGCTTGCCCGGGACGGCGGAAAGTGAAAAACTGTTTTTT
once,TRBV28,TRBJ2-7,-,CASSTPGLTYEQYF,TGTGCCAGCAGTACTCCCGGTCTAACGTACGAGCAGTACTTC
-,TRBV12-5,TRBJ1-3,-,CASGLDGTSSGNTIYF,TGTGCTAGTGGTTTGGACGGGACAAGCTCTGGAAACACCATATATTTT
-,TRBV7-9,TRBJ2-7,TRBD1,CASSFGTASYEQYF,TGTGCCAGCAGCTTCGGGACAGCCTCCTACGAGCAGTACTTC
-,TRBV9,TRBJ1-4,-,CASSGNIATNEKLFF,TGTGCCAGCAGCGGAAATATAGCAACTAATGAAAAACTGTTTTTT
-,TRBV6-1,TRBJ2-7,-,CASSEGQALYEQYF,TGTGCCAGCAGTGAAGGACAGGCTCTCTACGAGCAGTACTTC
-,TRBV18,TRBJ2-5,-,CASSPKQETQYF,TGTGCCAGCTCACCGAAGCAGGAGACCCAGTACTTC
-,TRBV7-6,TRBJ2-3,-,CASSPFEGGTDTQYF,TGTGCCAGCAGCCCGTTTGAGGGTGGTACAGATACGCAGTATTTT
few,TRBV9,TRBJ2-2,-,CASSAIVTGELFF,TGTGCCAGCAGCGCCATAGTAACCGGGGAGCTGTTTTTT
-,TRBV6-5,TRBJ1-1,-,CASSYFSRVGNTEAFF,TGTGCCAGCAGTTACTTCTCCCGGGTGGGGAACACTGAAGCTTTCTTT
-,TRBV7-8,TRBJ1-1,-,CASSLGEYRGRNTEAFF,TGTGCCAGCAGCTTAGGGGAGTACCGTGGGAGGAACACTGAAGCTTTCTTT
-,TRBV6-5,TRBJ2-5,TRBD2,CASSYSTSGLQETQYF,TGTGCCAGCAGTTACTCGACTAGCGGGCTTCAAGAGACCCAGTACTTC
-,TRBV14,TRBJ2-3,TRBD1,CASSQEFGQGTSLNTQYF,TGTGCCAGCAGCCAAGAGTTCGGACAGGGGACCTCCTTAAATACGCAGTATTTT
-,TRBV28,TRBJ2-3,TRBD2,CASSPAGGRTDTQYF,TGTGCCAGCAGTCCAGCGGGGGGGCGCACAGATACGCAGTATTTT
-,TRBV6-1,TRBJ2-6,-,CASSDAGSPGANVLTF,TGTGCCAGCAGTGATGCAGGGAGTCCTGGGGCCAACGTCCTGACTTTC